Below are 22 T cell receptor beta chains sequenced from a single sample in a study of cytomegalovirus exposure and HLA in healthy donors. Assay used: immunoSEQ multiplex PCR; TCRdb lists only in-frame clones, some missing. The sample has 35,000 to 50,000 clones; 80% to 95% are singletons. Source material: PBMCs. These receptors were taken from a woman aged 18-29 years in good health and CMV-seronegative.

The CDR3: CASSSPDRSEQYF. The CDR3 DNA reads TGCGCCAGCAGCTCCCCGGACAGGAGCGAGCAGTACTTC. V gene TRBV5-1 combines with J gene TRBJ2-7; the match to TRBD1 covers 7 bases. Trimming took 3 bases from V and 6 from J; bases not matched to a gene: 6. CDR3 length: 13 amino acids. The V gene's germline CDR1 is SGHRS and CDR2 YFSETQ.

This chain connects TRBV19 to TRBJ2-1, with 11 bases that match TRBD2. The germline V gene has CDR1 LNHDA and CDR2 SQIVND (reference sequence). The CDR3 runs to 13 residues. The ends lost 6 bases at V and 8 bases at J; junction bases unmatched: 3. This CDR3 reads CASRRTSGYEQFF. The CDR3 DNA reads TGTGCCAGTAGACGGACTAGCGGGTATGAGCAGTTCTTC. Drawing the rest from reference TRBV19 and TRBJ2-1, the complete variable domain is DGGITQSPKYLFRKEGQNVTLSCEQNLNHDAMYWYRQDPGQGLRLIYYSQIVNDFQKGDIAEGYSVSREKKESFPLTVTSAQKNPTAFYLCASRRTSGYEQFFGPGTRLTVL.

The rearrangement joins TRBV7-8 to TRBJ1-5, with 7 bases identical to TRBD1. With 6 bases clipped from V and 1 base from J, the junction kept 9 bases outside the gene matches. CDR1 and CDR2 (germline): SGHVS, FQNEAQ. CDR3 size: 16 residues. CDR3: CASRPDRLGSNQPQHF. DNA for the CDR3: TGTGCCAGCAGACCGGACAGGTTGGGGAGCAATCAGCCCCAGCATTTT.

On this clone itself: Sequence at one end of the junction differs from germline and may be a read error. The V gene is TRBV27, the J gene TRBJ1-1; no clear D. This CDR3 is 13 amino acids long. Germline V gene sequence: CDR1 MNHEY, CDR2 SMNVEV (reference sequence). The CDR3 DNA reads TGTGCCAGCAGGTTATTATTGAACACTGAAGCTTTCTTT. Translation gives CASRLLLNTEAFF.

The rearrangement joins TRBV6-1 to TRBJ1-1, with D hard to call. Germline loops: CDR1 MNHNS, CDR2 SASEGT. CDR3 length: 13 residues. Deletions cut 1 base from V and 3 bases from J, with 6 bases between. CDR3 sequence (DNA): TGTGCCAGCAGTGAAGGGCTTCACACTGAAGCTTTCTTT. It codes for CASSEGLHTEAFF.

Here the CDR3 DNA reads TGCAGTGCTCCCCATCGTGAGGGCTACACCTTC. Its translation: CSAPHREGYTF. The chain uses TRBV20-1 and TRBJ1-2; no reliable D call. This CDR3 has 11 amino acids. Between the trimmed V and J ends, which lost 5 bases and 8 bases, there was a span of 12 bases. Germline V gene data show CDR1 as DFQATT and CDR2 as SNEGSKA (reference sequence).

This clone showed up just a few times. The chain joins TRBV19 to TRBJ1-6; D unresolved. From germline, CDR1 is LNHDA and CDR2 SQIVND (reference sequence). This CDR3 is 13 amino acids long. Trimming stripped 0 bases from V and 10 bases from J, with 7 bases between. CDR3 sequence (DNA): TGTGCCAGTAGTATAGATGAGGGATCACCCCTCCACTTT. Its protein is CASSIDEGSPLHF.

The chain links TRBV9 to TRBJ1-4; D gene unclear. The length of the CDR3 is 17 residues. Trimming took off 3 bases at V and 0 bases at J, with 15 bases between the two ends. CDR1 SGDLS and CDR2 YYNGEE come from the germline V gene. In DNA form, the CDR3 reads TGTGCCAGCAGCGCCTCGGGAGGGCTTGCAACTAATGAAAAACTGTTTTTT. Translated: CASSASGGLATNEKLFF.

This clone was seen only a few times. J is TRBJ2-1 and V is TRBV4-1; 7 nucleotides match TRBD1. The germline V gene has CDR1 MGHRA and CDR2 YSYEKL. The ends lost 6 bases at V and 10 bases at J; junction bases unmatched: 15. The CDR3 loop spans 15 amino acids. As DNA, the CDR3 is TGCGCCAGCAGGCCAAGGACAGGCCACTCTTGGGAGCAGTTCTTC. It is translated as CASRPRTGHSWEQFF.

The V and J genes are TRBV2 and TRBJ1-1, with unresolved D. V was shortened by 6 bases and J by 1 base, with 9 bases between the two germline ends. From germline, CDR1 is SNHLY and CDR2 FYNNEI. The CDR3 runs to 13 residues. CDR3 nucleotides: TGTGCCAGCAGGAGGGAAGAGAACACTGAAGCTTTCTTT. This sequence encodes CASRREENTEAFF.

This chain joins TRBV5-5 and TRBJ2-5; 11 bases fit TRBD2. Germline assignment: CDR1 SGHKS and CDR2 YYEKEE (reference sequence). V was clipped by 1 base and J by 5 bases; unmatched bases: 4. The CDR3 has 15 residues. The CDR3 DNA sequence: TGTGCCAGCAGCTTGTCGACTAGCGGGGCGGAGACCCAGTACTTC. Translation: CASSLSTSGAETQYF. Full variable domain (missing parts from reference TRBV5-5 and TRBJ2-5): DAGVTQSPTHLIKTRGQQVTLRCSPISGHKSVSWYQQVLGQGPQFIFQYYEKEERGRGNFPDRFSARQFPNYSSELNVNALLLGDSALYLCASSLSTSGAETQYFGPGTRLLVL.

The chain is built from TRBV6-1 and TRBJ2-2; 10 bases are shared with TRBD1. CDR1 is MNHNS, CDR2 SASEGT, per germline. The CDR3 runs 16 residues. V lost 4 bases, J lost 4 bases, and 6 bases stayed unmatched. The CDR3 sequence: CASSGDRGPGTGELFF. DNA for the CDR3: TGTGCCAGCAGTGGCGACAGGGGGCCAGGCACCGGGGAGCTGTTTTTT.

This chain links TRBV10-3 with TRBJ2-7; TRBD1 is a possible D gene (5 bases). CDR3 size: 14 residues. CDR1 is ENHRY and CDR2 is SYGVKD in the germline V gene. Trimming pared 10 bases from V and 0 bases from J, leaving 16 bases between. The chain's CDR3 is CATSGKEHSYEQYF. The CDR3 DNA reads TGTGCCACCTCAGGGAAGGAACACTCCTACGAGCAGTACTTC.

This clone was observed a single time. This sequence joins TRBV7-9 and TRBJ1-6; D gene uncertain. The CDR3 covers 11 residues. Per germline, CDR1 SEHNR and CDR2 FQNEAQ (reference sequence). Trimming cost V 5 bases and J 13 bases, with 9 bases left between them. The CDR3: CASSQASPLHF. The CDR3 nucleotides are TGTGCCAGCAGCCAGGCGTCCCCCCTCCACTTT.

The chain links TRBV27 to TRBJ1-6; D is perhaps TRBD1 (5 bases). V lost 0 bases and J lost 10, with 13 bases in between. CDR1 MNHEY and CDR2 SMNVEV come from the germline V gene (reference sequence). This CDR3 contains 15 residues. CDR3 residues: CASSLSGQGGSPLHF. In nucleotides, the CDR3 is TGTGCCAGCAGTTTATCAGGTCAGGGAGGCTCACCCCTCCACTTT.

This rearrangement joins TRBV2 to TRBJ2-2, with TRBD1 as a possible D gene (5 bases). The V end lost 1 base, the J end lost 0 bases, and 6 bases lay between the germline ends. CDR3 length: 15 amino acids. Germline V gene sequence: CDR1 SNHLY, CDR2 FYNNEI. The DNA for the CDR3 is TGTGCCAGCAGTGAAGTCAGGGCGAACACCGGGGAGCTGTTTTTT. Translating it yields CASSEVRANTGELFF.

This sequence joins TRBV4-1 and TRBJ1-3; D ambiguous. CDR1 MGHRA and CDR2 YSYEKL come from the germline V gene. There are 16 residues in the CDR3. Trimming took off 0 bases at V and 1 base at J, with 10 bases between the two ends. The DNA of the CDR3 is TGCGCCAGCAGCCAAGAGCCGAGTCCATCTGGAAACACCATATATTTT. Its protein product is CASSQEPSPSGNTIYF.

V is TRBV28 and J is TRBJ1-2, with 9 bases lining up with TRBD1. The CDR3 has 15 amino acids. Germline CDR1 reads MDHEN; CDR2 reads SYDVKM. Losses at the gene ends were 7 bases for V and 8 bases for J; bases not matched to a gene: 14. CDR3 DNA: TGTGCCAGCACAAATTACGCCGGGACAGGGATCGGCTACACCTTC. Translated: CASTNYAGTGIGYTF.

This chain joins TRBV11-2 and TRBJ1-4, with 7 bases aligning to TRBD1. There are 15 residues in the CDR3. V lost 6 bases and J lost 7; bases outside the gene matches: 11. Germline V gene lookup returns CDR1 SGHAT and CDR2 FQNNGV. This CDR3 reads CASSEATGASEKLFF. The CDR3 DNA reads as TGTGCCAGCAGTGAGGCTACAGGGGCTAGTGAAAAACTGTTTTTT.

In regard to this clone: Other DNA sequences within the sample encode an identical CDR3. The chain carries TRBV7-2 and TRBJ2-7; D is uncertain. Germline lookup yields CDR1 SGHTA and CDR2 FQGNSA. V was clipped by 4 bases and J by 2 bases, with 3 bases between them. The CDR3 spans 11 residues. The CDR3 is CASSYTYEQYF. The CDR3 region has the DNA TGTGCCAGCAGCTATACCTACGAGCAGTACTTC.

The V call is TRBV21-1, the J call TRBJ1-2; TRBD1, the table's D call, lacks a check against the DNA. TRBV21-1 is a listed pseudogene. The length of the CDR3 is 15 residues. CDR3 loop: CASSKARKGLEGYTF. CDR3 DNA sequence: TGTGCCAGCAGCAAAGCGCGGAAGGGGTTAGAGGGCTACACCTTC.

In DNA, the CDR3 is TGTGCCAGCAGTTTAGAGGGAACTAACTATGGCTACACCTTC. It encodes CASSLEGTNYGYTF. The chain recombines TRBV28 with TRBJ1-2; D unresolved. The germline gives CDR1 MDHEN, CDR2 SYDVKM. The CDR3 has 14 residues. The ends were cut back, 2 bases at V and 0 bases at J, with 7 bases in the middle.